Each of the 4 T cell receptor beta chains below was sequenced from the same sample in a study of blood T cell repertoires in COVID-19. Produced via immunoSEQ multiplex PCR; TCRdb's table is partial and in-frame only. The sample gives 150,000 to 200,000 clones, about 89% of which show up once; around 3.5% is in the top ten. Sequencing was done on a sample of peripheral blood. The receptors shown here come from a man in his 70s with acute or convalescent COVID-19.

CDR3 sequence reads: CASSQRQGRDEQYF. CDR3 DNA: TGTGCCAGCAGCCAGCGACAGGGACGGGACGAGCAGTACTTC. This rearrangement joins TRBV27 to TRBJ2-7, with TRBD1 identical over 7 bases. The J segment lost 5 bases and the V segment lost 6 bases, leaving 10 bases of the junction unmatched. CDR1 and CDR2 (germline): MNHEY, SMNVEV (reference sequence). This CDR3 contains 14 residues.

V and J are TRBV29-1 and TRBJ1-1; D gene unclear. Germline CDR1 is SQVTM and CDR2 is ANQGSEA. This CDR3 comprises 11 residues. Trimming took 4 bases from V and 6 from J, leaving 9 bases between them. CDR3 in DNA: TGCAGCGTTGGGGGAGCCCCTGAAGCTTTCTTT. As protein: CSVGGAPEAFF.

The rearrangement uses TRBV5-4 and TRBJ2-3, with D unclear. The CDR3 contains 13 residues. The ends were cut back, 5 bases at V and 0 bases at J, with 7 bases in the middle. Looked up from germline, CDR1 is SGHNT and CDR2 is YYREEE (reference sequence). CDR3 in DNA: TGTGCCAGCAGTGTACGGAGCACAGATACGCAGTATTTT. Translating gives CASSVRSTDTQYF. Supplemented by reference TRBV5-4 and TRBJ2-3, the full variable domain reads ETGVTQSPTHLIKTRGQQVTLRCSSQSGHNTVSWYQQALGQGPQFIFQYYREEENGRGNFPPRFSGLQFPNYSSELNVNALELDDSALYLCASSVRSTDTQYFGPGTRLTVL.

The rearrangement joins TRBV4-2 to TRBJ1-2, with 8 nucleotides matching TRBD1. Germline CDR1 LGHNA, CDR2 YNFKEQ. Unmatched junction bases numbered 3, after V lost 2 bases and J lost 7 bases. The CDR3 contains 13 residues. As DNA, the CDR3 is TGTGCCAGCAGCCAACAGGGGGCGAGTGGCTACACCTTC. This codes for CASSQQGASGYTF.